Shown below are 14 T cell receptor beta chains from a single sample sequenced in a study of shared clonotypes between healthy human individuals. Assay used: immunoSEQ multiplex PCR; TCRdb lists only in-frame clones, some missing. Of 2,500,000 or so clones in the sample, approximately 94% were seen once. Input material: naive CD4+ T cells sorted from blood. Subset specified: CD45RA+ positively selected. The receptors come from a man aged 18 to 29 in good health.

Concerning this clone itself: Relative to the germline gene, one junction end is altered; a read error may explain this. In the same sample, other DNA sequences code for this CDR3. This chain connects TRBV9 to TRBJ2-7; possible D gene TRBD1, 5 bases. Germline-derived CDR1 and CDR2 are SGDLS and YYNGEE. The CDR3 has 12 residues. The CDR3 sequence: CASSVEAGPQYF. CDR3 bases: TGCGCCAGCAGCGTAGAGGCAGGGCCGCAGTACTTC.

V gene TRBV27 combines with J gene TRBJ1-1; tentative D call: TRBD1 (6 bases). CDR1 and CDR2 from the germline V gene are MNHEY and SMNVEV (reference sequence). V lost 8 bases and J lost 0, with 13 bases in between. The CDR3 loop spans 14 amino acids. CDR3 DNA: TGTGCCAGCTCCTCGGGGACACTGAACACTGAAGCTTTCTTT. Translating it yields CASSSGTLNTEAFF.

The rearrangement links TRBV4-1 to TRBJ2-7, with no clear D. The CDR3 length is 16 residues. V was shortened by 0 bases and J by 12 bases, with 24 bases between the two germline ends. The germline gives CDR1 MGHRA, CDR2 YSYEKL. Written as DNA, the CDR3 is TGCGCCAGCAGCCAAGATCCGGTCGCGTGGGTATCCCGGTCGTACTTC. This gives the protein CASSQDPVAWVSRSYF.

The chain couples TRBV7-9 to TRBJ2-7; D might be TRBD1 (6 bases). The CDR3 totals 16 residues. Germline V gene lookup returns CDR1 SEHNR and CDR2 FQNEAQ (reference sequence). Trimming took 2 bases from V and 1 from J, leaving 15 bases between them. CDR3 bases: TGTGCCAGCAGCTTACCTTTAGGGGGTCCATCCTACGAGCAGTACTTC. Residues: CASSLPLGGPSYEQYF.

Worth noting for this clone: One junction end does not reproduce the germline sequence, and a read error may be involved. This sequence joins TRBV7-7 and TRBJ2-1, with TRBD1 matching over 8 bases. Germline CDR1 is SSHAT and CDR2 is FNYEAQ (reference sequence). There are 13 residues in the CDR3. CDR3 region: CASTDQAGGEQFF. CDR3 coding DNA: TGTGCTAGCACGGACCAAGCAGGGGGCGAGCAGTTCTTC. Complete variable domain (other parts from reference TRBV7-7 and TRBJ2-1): GAGVSQSPRYKVTKRGQDVTLRCDPISSHATLYWYQQALGQGPEFLTYFNYEAQPDKSGLPSDRFSAERPEGSISTLTIQRTEQRDSAMYRCASTDQAGGEQFFGPGTRLTVL.

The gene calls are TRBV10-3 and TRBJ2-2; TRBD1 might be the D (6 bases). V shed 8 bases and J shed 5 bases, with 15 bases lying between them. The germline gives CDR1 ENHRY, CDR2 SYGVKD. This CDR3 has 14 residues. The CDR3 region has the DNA TGTGCCATCGCGGACAGAAGTGATACCGGGGAGCTGTTTTTT. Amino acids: CAIADRSDTGELFF.

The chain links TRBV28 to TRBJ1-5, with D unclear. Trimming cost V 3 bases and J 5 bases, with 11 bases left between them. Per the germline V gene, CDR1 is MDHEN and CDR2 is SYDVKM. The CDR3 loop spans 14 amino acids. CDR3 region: CASSFSGGYQPQHF. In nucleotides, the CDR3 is TGTGCCAGCAGTTTTTCGGGAGGGTATCAGCCCCAGCATTTT. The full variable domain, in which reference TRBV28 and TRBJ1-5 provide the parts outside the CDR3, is DVKVTQSSRYLVKRTGEKVFLECVQDMDHENMFWYRQDPGLGLRLIYFSYDVKMKEKGDIPEGYSVSREKKERFSLILESASTNQTSMYLCASSFSGGYQPQHFGDGTRLSIL.

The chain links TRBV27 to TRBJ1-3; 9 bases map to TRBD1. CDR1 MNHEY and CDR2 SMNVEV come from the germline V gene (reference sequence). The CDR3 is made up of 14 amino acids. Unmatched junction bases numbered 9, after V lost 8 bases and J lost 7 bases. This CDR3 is CASRPGQGGNTIYF. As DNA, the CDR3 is TGTGCCAGCCGACCGGGACAGGGAGGGAACACCATATATTTT.

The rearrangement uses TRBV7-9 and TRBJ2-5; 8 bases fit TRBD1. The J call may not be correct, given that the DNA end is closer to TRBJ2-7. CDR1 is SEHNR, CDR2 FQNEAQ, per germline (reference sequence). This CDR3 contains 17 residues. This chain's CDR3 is CASSLFTGTGPPDEQYF. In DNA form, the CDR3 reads TGTGCCAGCAGCTTATTTACCGGGACAGGTCCGCCAGACGAGCAGTACTTC.

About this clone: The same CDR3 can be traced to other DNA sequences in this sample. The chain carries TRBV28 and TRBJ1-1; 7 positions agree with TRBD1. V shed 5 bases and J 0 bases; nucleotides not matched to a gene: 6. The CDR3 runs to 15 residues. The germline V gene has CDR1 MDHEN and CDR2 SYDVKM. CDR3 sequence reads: CASSPPRGMNTEAFF. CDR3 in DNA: TGTGCCAGCAGTCCCCCCAGGGGGATGAACACTGAAGCTTTCTTT.

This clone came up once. CDR3 bases: TGTGCCAGCAGTGAAGCGATGGCAGGGCCCCTAGAGACCCAGTACTTC. As protein: CASSEAMAGPLETQYF. J is TRBJ2-5 and V is TRBV6-1; tentatively, D is TRBD1 (5 bases). The germline gives CDR1 MNHNS, CDR2 SASEGT. The CDR3 extends over 16 amino acids. V dropped 0 bases and J dropped 4 bases, with 15 bases sitting between them.

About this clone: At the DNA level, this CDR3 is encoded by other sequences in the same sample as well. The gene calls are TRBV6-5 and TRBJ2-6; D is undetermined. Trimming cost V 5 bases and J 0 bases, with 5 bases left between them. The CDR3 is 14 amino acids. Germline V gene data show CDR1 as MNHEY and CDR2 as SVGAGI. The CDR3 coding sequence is TGTGCCAGCAGTCGACCCTCTGGGGCCAACGTCCTGACTTTC. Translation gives CASSRPSGANVLTF.

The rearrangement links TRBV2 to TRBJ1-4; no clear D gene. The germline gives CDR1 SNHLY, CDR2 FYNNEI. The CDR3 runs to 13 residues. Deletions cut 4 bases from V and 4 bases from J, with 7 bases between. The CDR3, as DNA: TGTGCCAGCAGTGTACAGAGTAATGAAAAACTGTTTTTT. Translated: CASSVQSNEKLFF. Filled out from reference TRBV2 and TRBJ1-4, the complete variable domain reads EPEVTQTPSHQVTQMGQEVILRCVPISNHLYFYWYRQILGQKVEFLVSFYNNEISEKSEIFDDQFSVERPDGSNFTLKIRSTKLEDSAMYFCASSVQSNEKLFFGSGTQLSVL.

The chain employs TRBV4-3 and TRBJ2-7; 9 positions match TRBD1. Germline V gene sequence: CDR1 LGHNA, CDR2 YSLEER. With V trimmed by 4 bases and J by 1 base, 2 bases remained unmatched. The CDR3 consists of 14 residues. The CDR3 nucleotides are TGCGCCAGCAGCCGAGGGACAGGGTCCTACGAGCAGTACTTC. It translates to CASSRGTGSYEQYF.